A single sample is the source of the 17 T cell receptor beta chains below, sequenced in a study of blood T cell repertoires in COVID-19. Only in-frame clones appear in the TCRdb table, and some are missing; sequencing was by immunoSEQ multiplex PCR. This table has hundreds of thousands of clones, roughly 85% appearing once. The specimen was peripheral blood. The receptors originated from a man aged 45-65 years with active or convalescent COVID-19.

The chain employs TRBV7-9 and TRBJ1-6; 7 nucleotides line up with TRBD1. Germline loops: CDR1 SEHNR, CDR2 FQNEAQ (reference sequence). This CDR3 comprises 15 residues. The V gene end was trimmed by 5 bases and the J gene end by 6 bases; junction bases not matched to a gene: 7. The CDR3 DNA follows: TGTGCCAGCAGCCCACAGGGGTTCCGTAATTCACCCCTCCACTTT. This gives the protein CASSPQGFRNSPLHF.

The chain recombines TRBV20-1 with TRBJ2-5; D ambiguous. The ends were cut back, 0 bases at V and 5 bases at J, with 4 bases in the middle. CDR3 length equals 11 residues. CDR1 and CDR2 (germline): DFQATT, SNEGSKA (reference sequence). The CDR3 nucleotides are TGCAGTGCTAGAGAAAGCGAGACCCAGTACTTC. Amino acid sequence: CSARESETQYF.

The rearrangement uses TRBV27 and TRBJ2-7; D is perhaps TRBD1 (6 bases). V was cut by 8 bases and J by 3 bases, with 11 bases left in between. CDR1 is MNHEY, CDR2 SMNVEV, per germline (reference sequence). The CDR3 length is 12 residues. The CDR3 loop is CASLDRFYEQYF. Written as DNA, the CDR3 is TGTGCCAGCCTTGACAGGTTCTACGAGCAGTACTTC.

CDR3 sequence (DNA): TGTGCCAGCAGCCTTGGACAGTCCTCCTACGAGCAGTACTTC. Protein: CASSLGQSSYEQYF. The rearrangement links TRBV3-1 (or the pseudogene TRBV3-2) to TRBJ2-7, with D perhaps TRBD1 (6 bases). The CDR3 length is 14 residues. Trimming removed 4 bases at V and 0 bases at J, with 10 bases between. The germline V gene encodes CDR1 LGHDT and CDR2 YNNKEL (reference sequence).

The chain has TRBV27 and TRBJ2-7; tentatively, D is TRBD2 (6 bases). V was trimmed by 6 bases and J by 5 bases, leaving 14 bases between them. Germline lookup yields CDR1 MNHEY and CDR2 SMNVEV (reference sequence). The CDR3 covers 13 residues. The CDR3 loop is CASSPEGPHEQYF. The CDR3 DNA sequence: TGTGCCAGCAGCCCGGAGGGCCCCCACGAGCAGTACTTC.

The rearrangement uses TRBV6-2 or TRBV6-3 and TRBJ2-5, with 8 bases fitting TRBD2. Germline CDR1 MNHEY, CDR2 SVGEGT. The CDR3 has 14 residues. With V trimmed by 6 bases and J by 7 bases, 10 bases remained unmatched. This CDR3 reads CASSLSGSRGTQYF. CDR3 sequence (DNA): TGTGCCAGCAGCCTCAGCGGGAGTCGGGGGACCCAGTACTTC.

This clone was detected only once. The CDR3 loop is CASSQGRGEQYF. Written as DNA, the CDR3 is TGTGCCAGCAGCCAGGGTCGCGGCGAGCAGTACTTC. The V and J genes are TRBV4-2 and TRBJ2-7; D unclear. V lost 3 bases and J 6 bases, leaving 9 bases between the germline ends. This CDR3 comprises 12 residues. Germline loops: CDR1 LGHNA, CDR2 YNFKEQ.

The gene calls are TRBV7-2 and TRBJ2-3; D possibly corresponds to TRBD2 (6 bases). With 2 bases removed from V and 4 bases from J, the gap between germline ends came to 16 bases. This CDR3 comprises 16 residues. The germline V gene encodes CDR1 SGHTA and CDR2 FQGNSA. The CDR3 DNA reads TGTGCCAGCAGCTTAATATACGGGAGAAGCGCAGATACGCAGTATTTT. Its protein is CASSLIYGRSADTQYF.

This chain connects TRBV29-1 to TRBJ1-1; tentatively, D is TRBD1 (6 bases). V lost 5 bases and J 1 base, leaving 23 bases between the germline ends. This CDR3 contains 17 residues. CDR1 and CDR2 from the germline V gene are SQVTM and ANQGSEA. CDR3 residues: CSVLHPQEGTRNTEAFF. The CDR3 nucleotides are TGCAGCGTTCTTCATCCCCAGGAAGGGACACGGAACACTGAAGCTTTCTTT.

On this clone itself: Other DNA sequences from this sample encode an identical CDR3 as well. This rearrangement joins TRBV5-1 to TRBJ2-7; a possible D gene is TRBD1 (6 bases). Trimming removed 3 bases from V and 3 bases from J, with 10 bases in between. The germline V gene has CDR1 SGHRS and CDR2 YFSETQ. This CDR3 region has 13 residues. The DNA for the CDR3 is TGCGCCAGCAGCTCGTCACAGGGCTACGAGCAGTACTTC. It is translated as CASSSSQGYEQYF.

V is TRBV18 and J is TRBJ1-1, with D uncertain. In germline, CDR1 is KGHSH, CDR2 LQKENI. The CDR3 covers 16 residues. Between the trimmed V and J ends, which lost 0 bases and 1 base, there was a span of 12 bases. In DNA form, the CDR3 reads TGTGCCAGCTCACCACCGGGAGGGCTCCCGAACACTGAAGCTTTCTTT. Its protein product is CASSPPGGLPNTEAFF. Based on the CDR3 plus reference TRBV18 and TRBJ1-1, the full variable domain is NAGVMQNPRHLVRRRGQEARLRCSPMKGHSHVYWYRQLPEEGLKFMVYLQKENIIDESGMPKERFSAEFPKEGPSILRIQQVVRGDSAAYFCASSPPGGLPNTEAFFGQGTRLTVV.

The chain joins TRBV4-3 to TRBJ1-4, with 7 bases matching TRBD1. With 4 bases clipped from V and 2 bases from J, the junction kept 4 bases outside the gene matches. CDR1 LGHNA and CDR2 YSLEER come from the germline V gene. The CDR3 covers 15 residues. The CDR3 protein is CASSLDRATNEKLFF. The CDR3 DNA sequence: TGCGCCAGCAGCCTAGACAGGGCTACTAATGAAAAACTGTTTTTT.

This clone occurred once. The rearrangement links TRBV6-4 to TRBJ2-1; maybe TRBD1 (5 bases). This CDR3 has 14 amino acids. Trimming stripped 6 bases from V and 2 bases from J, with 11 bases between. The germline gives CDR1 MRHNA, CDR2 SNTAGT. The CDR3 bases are TGTGCCAGCAGCAACAGGCCTACCTACAATGAGCAGTTCTTC. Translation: CASSNRPTYNEQFF.

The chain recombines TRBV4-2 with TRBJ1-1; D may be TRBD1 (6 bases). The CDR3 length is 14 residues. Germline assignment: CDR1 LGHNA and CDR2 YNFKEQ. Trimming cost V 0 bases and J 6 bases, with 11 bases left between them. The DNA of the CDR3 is TGTGCCAGCAGCCAAGATCGGACAGCTTCTGAAGCTTTCTTT. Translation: CASSQDRTASEAFF.

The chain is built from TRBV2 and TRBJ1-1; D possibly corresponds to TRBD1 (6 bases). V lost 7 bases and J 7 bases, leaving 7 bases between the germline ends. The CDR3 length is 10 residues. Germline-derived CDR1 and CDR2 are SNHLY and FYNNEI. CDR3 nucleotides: TGTGCCAGCAAGGGGGTTGAAGCTTTCTTT. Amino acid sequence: CASKGVEAFF.

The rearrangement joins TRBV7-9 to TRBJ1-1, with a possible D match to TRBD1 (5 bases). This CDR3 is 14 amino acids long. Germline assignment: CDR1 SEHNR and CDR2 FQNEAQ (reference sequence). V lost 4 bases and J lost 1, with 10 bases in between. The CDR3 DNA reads TGTGCCAGCAGCTCCTCCACAGGGAACACTGAAGCTTTCTTT. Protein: CASSSSTGNTEAFF.

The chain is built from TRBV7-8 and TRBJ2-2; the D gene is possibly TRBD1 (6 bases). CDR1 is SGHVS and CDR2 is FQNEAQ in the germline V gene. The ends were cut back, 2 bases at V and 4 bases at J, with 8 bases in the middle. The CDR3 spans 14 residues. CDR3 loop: CASSLPGATGELFF. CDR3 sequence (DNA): TGTGCCAGCAGCTTACCAGGGGCCACCGGGGAGCTGTTTTTT.